Described below is a single T cell receptor beta chain sequence and its context. These data belong to a study of blood T cell repertoires in COVID-19. This study enrolled people aged roughly 18 to 90 from under 25 US geographic areas. Participant-reported clinical history was the basis for cohort assignment. Clones were sequenced by immunoSEQ multiplex PCR, and TCRdb holds only the in-frame ones, with some missing. Of some 250,000 clones listed, roughly 88% are singletons. The junction had 8 bases not matched to a gene; V was cut back by 4 bases and J by 3 bases. CDR1 and CDR2 from the germline V gene are MNHNS and SASEGT. This CDR3 region has 16 residues.

The clonotype comes from a woman aged 35 to 49 with acute COVID-19. The rearrangement uses TRBV6-1 and TRBJ2-3, with 9 nucleotides matching TRBD1. Sequences were obtained from PBMCs or T cells enriched from blood (not recorded which). Here the CDR3 DNA reads TGTGCCAGCAGTGTAGGACCCGGGACAGGGACAGATACGCAGTATTTT. Its protein is CASSVGPGTGTDTQYF.